This T cell receptor beta chain stems from a study of shared clonotypes between healthy human individuals. About the study: Three plates each covered CD4 naive and memory; CD8 naive two, CD8 memory one.

The data were produced by immunoSEQ multiplex PCR, yet TCRdb's version contains in-frame clones alone and is incomplete. The table lists about a million clones, 60% to 80% of them singletons. Trimming left V 4 bases short and J 3 bases short, with 16 bases between. Per the germline V gene, CDR1 is SGHRS and CDR2 is YFSETQ. The CDR3 consists of 15 residues. The sequencing sample was made of memory CD4+ T cells from PBMCs. The subset: CD45RA-negative fraction. The chain couples TRBV5-1 to TRBJ1-1; D may be TRBD1 (6 bases). The origin of this receptor is a man between 18 and 35 years old in good health. Some clones in this sample may be carry-over from other donors' samples. CDR3 in DNA: TGCGCCAGCAGCCAGACACCCCCAGGGGACACTGAAGCTTTCTTT. It codes for CASSQTPPGDTEAFF.